A selection of T cell receptor beta chains follows, all from one sample in a study of blood T cell repertoires in COVID-19. The table came from immunoSEQ multiplex PCR; TCRdb's copy has only in-frame clones and leaves some out. The data contain over 85,000 clones, approximately 85% of them seen just once; the ten biggest clones take up roughly an eighth. The sequencing sample was made of peripheral blood. The receptors here all came from a human donor in a cohort sampled during active COVID-19. Each CDR3 is given without its conserved first and last residue.

J gene,V gene,CDR3 length,CDR3 protein
TRBJ2-5,TRBV15,14,ATSRDNGGGEETQY
TRBJ2-7,TRBV5-4,12,ASSLRQGTYEQY
TRBJ2-1,TRBV15,14,ATSRDRDSGPGGQF
TRBJ1-4,TRBV5-1,12,ASSLQGADEKLF
TRBJ2-3,TRBV10-3,14,AISELAETSTDTQY
TRBJ1-1,TRBV4-2,11,ASSQGESDRAF
TRBJ2-4,TRBV7-2,15,ASSLGGQGTAKNIQY
TRBJ1-3,TRBV28,11,ASSFYMGNTIY
TRBJ2-7,TRBV5-1,11,ASSPGQGFEQY
TRBJ1-1,TRBV11-2,12,ASSLGPGLPEAF
TRBJ1-4,TRBV7-2,11,ASSLGMREKLF
TRBJ2-7,TRBV7-2,10,ASSSRVYEQY
TRBJ1-4,TRBV4-3,13,ASSQDGGQSGKLF
TRBJ2-5,TRBV15,12,ATKGVRGQETQY
TRBJ2-1,TRBV19,12,ASNVVAARGEQF
TRBJ2-1,TRBV4-1,13,ASSLTSGSLDEQF
TRBJ2-5,TRBV2,13,ASTLPTGGQETQY
TRBJ2-3,TRBV9,15,ASSVATFIRRTDTQY
TRBJ2-7,TRBV13,12,ASSLGDSSYEQY
TRBJ1-6,TRBV12-3/TRBV12-4,10,ASQGWESPLH